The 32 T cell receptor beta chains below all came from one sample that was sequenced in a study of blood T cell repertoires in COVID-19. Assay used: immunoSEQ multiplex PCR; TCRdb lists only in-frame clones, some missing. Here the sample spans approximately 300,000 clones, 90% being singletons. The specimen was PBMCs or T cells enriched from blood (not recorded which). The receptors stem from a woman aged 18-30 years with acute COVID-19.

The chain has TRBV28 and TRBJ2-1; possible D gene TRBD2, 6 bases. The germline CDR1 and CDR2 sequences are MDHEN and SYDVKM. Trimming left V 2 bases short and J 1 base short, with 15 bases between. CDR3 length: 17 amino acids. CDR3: CASSLVRGTASYNEQFF. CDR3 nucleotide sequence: TGTGCCAGCAGTTTAGTTCGCGGGACTGCATCCTACAATGAGCAGTTCTTC.

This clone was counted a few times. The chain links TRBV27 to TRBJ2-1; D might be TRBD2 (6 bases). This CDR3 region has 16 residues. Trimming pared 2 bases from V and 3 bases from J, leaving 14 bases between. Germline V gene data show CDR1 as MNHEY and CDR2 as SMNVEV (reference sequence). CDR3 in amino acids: CASSLRPGEVYNEQFF. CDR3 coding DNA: TGTGCCAGCAGTTTAAGGCCGGGAGAAGTCTACAATGAGCAGTTCTTC.

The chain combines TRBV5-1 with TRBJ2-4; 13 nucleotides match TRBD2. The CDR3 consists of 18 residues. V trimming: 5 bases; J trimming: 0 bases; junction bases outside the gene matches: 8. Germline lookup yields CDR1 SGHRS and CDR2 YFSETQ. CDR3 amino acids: CASSLGTSGTLAKNIQYF. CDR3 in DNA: TGCGCCAGCAGTCTCGGGACTAGCGGGACTCTAGCCAAAAACATTCAGTACTTC.

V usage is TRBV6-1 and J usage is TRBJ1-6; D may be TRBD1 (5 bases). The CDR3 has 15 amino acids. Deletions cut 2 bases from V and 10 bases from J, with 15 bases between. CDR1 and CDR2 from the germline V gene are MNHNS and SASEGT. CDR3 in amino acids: CASSEKPGEGSPLHF. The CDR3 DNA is TGTGCCAGCAGTGAAAAGCCGGGGGAGGGGTCACCCCTCCACTTT.

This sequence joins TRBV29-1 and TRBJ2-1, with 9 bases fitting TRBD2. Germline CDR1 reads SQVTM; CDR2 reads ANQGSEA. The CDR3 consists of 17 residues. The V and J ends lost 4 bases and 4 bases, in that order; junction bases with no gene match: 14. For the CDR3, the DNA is TGCAGCGTTGTGCCGCGGGAGGGCCGAAGATGGTACAATGAGCAGTTCTTC. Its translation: CSVVPREGRRWYNEQFF.

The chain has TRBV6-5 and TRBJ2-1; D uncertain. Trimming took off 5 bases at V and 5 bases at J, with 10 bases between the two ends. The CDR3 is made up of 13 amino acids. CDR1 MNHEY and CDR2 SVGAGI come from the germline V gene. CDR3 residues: CASSKSEDNEQFF. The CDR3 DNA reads TGTGCCAGCAGTAAAAGCGAGGACAATGAGCAGTTCTTC.

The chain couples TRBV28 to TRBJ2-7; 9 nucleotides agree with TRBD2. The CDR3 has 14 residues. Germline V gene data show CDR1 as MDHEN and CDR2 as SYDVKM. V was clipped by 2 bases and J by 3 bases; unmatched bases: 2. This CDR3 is CASSLGAGGYEQYF. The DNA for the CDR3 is TGTGCCAGCAGTTTAGGAGCGGGAGGCTACGAGCAGTACTTC.

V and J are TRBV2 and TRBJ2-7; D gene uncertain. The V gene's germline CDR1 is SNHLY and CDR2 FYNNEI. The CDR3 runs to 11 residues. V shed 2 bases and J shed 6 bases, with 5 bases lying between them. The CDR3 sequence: CASSESSEQYF. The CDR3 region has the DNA TGTGCCAGCAGTGAATCGAGCGAGCAGTACTTC. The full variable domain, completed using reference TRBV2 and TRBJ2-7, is EPEVTQTPSHQVTQMGQEVILRCVPISNHLYFYWYRQILGQKVEFLVSFYNNEISEKSEIFDDQFSVERPDGSNFTLKIRSTKLEDSAMYFCASSESSEQYFGPGTRLTVT.

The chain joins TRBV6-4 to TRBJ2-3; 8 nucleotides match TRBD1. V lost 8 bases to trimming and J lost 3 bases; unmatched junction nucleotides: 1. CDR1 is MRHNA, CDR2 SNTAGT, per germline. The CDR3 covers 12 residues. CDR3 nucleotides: TGTGCCAGCTGGGACAGGACAGATACGCAGTATTTT. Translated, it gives CASWDRTDTQYF.

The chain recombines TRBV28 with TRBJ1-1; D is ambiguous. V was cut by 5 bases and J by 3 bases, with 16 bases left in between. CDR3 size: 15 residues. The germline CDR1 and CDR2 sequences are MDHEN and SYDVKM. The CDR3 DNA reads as TGTGCCAGCAGTCCCCCGAGGGATAGACACACTGAAGCTTTCTTT. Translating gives CASSPPRDRHTEAFF.

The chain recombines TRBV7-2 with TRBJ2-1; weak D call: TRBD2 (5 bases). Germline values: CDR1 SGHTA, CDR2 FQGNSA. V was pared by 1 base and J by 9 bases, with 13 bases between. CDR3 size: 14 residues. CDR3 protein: CASSLEAGQREQFF. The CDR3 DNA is TGTGCCAGCAGCTTAGAGGCGGGTCAGCGTGAGCAGTTCTTC.

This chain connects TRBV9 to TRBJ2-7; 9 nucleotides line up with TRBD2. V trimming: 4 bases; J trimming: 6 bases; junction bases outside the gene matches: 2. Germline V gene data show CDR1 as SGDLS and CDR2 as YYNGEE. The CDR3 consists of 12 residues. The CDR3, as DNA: TGTGCCAGCAGCCTGACTAGCGGCGAGCAGTACTTC. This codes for CASSLTSGEQYF.

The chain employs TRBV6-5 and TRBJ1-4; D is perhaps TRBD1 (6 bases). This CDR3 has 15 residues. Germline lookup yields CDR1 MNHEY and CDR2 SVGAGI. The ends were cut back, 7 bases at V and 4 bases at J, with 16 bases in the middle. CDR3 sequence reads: CASTTRGRGNEKLFF. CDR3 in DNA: TGTGCCAGCACCACCAGGGGACGGGGTAATGAAAAACTGTTTTTT.

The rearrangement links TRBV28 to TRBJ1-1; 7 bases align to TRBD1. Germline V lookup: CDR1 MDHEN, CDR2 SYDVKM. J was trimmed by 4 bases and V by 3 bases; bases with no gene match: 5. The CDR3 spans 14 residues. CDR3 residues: CASSFEDRITEAFF. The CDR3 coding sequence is TGTGCCAGCAGTTTCGAGGACAGGATCACTGAAGCTTTCTTT.

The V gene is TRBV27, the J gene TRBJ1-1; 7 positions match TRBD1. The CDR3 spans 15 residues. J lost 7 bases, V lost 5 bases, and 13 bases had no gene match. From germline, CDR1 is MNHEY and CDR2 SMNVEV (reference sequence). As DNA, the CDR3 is TGTGCCAGCAGTCCCATCCCCGGGACAGTCGTTGAAGCTTTCTTT. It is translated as CASSPIPGTVVEAFF.

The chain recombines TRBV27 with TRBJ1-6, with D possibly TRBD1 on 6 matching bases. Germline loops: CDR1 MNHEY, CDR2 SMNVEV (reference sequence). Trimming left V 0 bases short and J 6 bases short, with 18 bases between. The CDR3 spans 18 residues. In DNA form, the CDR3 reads TGTGCCAGCAGTTTATCCGGCTATAACAGGGCGGGTAATTCACCCCTCCACTTT. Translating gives CASSLSGYNRAGNSPLHF.

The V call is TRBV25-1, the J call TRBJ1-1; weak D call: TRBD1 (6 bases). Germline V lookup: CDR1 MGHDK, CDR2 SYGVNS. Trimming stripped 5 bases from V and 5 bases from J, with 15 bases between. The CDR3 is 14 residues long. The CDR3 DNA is TGTGCCAGCAGTCCCCAGGGACACTGGACTGAAGCTTTCTTT. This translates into CASSPQGHWTEAFF.

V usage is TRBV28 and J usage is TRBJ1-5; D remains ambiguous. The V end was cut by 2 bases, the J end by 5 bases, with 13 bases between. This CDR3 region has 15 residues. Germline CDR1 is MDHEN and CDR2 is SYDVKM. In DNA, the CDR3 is TGTGCCAGCAGTTTACCCCAAGGCGGCCATCAGCCCCAGCATTTT. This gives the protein CASSLPQGGHQPQHF.

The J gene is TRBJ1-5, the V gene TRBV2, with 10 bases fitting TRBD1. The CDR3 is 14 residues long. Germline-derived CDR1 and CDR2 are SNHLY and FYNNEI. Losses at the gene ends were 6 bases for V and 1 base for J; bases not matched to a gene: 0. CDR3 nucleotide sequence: TGTGCCAGCAGGGACAGGGGGAGCAATCAGCCCCAGCATTTT. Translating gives CASRDRGSNQPQHF.

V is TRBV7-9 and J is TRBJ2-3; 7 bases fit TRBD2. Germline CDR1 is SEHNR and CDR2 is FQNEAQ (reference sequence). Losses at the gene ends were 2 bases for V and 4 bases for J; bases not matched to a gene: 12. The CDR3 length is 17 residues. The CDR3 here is CASSLRPRGGQSDTQYF. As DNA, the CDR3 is TGTGCCAGCAGCTTACGTCCTCGGGGAGGGCAATCAGATACGCAGTATTTT. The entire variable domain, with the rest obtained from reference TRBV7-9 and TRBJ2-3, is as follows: DTGVSQNPRHKITKRGQNVTFRCDPISEHNRLYWYRQTLGQGPEFLTYFQNEAQLEKSRLLSDRFSAERPKGSFSTLEIQRTEQGDSAMYLCASSLRPRGGQSDTQYFGPGTRLTVL.

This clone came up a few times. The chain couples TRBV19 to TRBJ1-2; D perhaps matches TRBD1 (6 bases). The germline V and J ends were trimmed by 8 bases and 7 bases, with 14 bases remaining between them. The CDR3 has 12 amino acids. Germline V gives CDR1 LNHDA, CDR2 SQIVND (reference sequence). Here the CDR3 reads CASLGTRRGYTF. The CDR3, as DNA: TGTGCCAGTCTCGGGACACGTCGTGGCTACACCTTC.

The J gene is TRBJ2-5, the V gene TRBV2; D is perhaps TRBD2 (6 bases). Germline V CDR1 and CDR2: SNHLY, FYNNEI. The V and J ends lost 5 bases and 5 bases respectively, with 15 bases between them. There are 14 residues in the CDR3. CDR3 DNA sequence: TGTGCCAGCAGTCCCTTAGGAGGGACGGAGACCCAGTACTTC. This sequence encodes CASSPLGGTETQYF.

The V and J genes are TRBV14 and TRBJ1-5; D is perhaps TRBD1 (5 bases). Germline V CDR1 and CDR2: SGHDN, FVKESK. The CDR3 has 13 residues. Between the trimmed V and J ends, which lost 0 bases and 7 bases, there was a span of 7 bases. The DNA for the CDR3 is TGTGCCAGCAGCCAAGATGCAGGGCAGCCCCAGCATTTT. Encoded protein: CASSQDAGQPQHF.

In DNA, the CDR3 is TGTGCCAGCAGTGAAGATTGGGGGGAGGCCCAGCCCCAGCATTTT. Protein product: CASSEDWGEAQPQHF. The rearrangement links TRBV6-1 to TRBJ1-5; D is perhaps TRBD1 (5 bases). Between the trimmed V and J ends, which lost 1 base and 7 bases, there was a span of 14 bases. This CDR3 comprises 15 residues. Germline lookup yields CDR1 MNHNS and CDR2 SASEGT.

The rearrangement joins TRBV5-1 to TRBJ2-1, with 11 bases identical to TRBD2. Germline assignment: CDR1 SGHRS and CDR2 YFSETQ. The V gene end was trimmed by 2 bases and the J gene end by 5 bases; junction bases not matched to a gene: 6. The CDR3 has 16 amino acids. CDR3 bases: TGCGCCAGCAGCTTACCACTAGCGGGAGAGAACAATGAGCAGTTCTTC. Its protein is CASSLPLAGENNEQFF.

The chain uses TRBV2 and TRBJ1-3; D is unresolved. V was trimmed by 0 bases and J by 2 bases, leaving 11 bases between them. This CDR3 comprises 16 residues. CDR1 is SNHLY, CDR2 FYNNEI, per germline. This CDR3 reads CASSEALLRTGNTIYF. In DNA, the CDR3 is TGTGCCAGCAGTGAAGCGCTTCTGCGGACTGGAAACACCATATATTTT.

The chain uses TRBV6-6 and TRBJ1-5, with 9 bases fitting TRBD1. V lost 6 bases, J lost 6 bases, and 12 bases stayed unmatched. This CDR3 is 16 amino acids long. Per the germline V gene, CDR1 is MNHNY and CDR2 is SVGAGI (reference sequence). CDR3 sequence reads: CASRALSGDRVQPQHF. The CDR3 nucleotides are TGTGCCAGCAGGGCGTTAAGTGGGGACAGGGTTCAGCCCCAGCATTTT.

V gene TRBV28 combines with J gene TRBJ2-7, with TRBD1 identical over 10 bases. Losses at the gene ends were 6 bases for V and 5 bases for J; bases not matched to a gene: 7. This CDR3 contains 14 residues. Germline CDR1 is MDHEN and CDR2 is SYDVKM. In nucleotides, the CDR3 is TGTGCCAGCAGCCCCTTCGGGACAGGGGACGAGCAGTACTTC. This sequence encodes CASSPFGTGDEQYF. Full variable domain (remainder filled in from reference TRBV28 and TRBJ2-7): DVKVTQSSRYLVKRTGEKVFLECVQDMDHENMFWYRQDPGLGLRLIYFSYDVKMKEKGDIPEGYSVSREKKERFSLILESASTNQTSMYLCASSPFGTGDEQYFGPGTRLTVT.

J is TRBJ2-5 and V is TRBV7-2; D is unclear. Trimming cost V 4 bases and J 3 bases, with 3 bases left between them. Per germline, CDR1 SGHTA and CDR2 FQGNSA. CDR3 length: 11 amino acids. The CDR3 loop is CASSSEETQYF. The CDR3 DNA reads TGTGCCAGCAGCTCTGAAGAGACCCAGTACTTC.

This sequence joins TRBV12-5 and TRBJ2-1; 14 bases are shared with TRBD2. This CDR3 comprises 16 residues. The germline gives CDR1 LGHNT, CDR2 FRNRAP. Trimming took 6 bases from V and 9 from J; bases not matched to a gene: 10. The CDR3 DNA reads TGTGCTAGTGGCTTCCGCGGGACTAGCGGGAGTGGTGAGCAGTTCTTC. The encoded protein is CASGFRGTSGSGEQFF.

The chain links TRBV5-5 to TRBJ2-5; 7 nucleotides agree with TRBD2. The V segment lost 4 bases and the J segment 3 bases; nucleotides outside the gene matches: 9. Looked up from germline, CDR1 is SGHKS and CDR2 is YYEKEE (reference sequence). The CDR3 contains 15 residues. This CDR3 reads CASSVGALAEETQYF. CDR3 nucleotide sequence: TGTGCCAGCAGCGTCGGAGCCCTAGCGGAAGAGACCCAGTACTTC. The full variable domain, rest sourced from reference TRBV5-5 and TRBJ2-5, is DAGVTQSPTHLIKTRGQQVTLRCSPISGHKSVSWYQQVLGQGPQFIFQYYEKEERGRGNFPDRFSARQFPNYSSELNVNALLLGDSALYLCASSVGALAEETQYFGPGTRLLVL.

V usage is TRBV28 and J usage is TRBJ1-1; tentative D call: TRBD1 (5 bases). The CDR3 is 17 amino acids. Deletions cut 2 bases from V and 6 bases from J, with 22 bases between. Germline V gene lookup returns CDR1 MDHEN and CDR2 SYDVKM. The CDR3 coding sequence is TGTGCCAGCAGTTTAAGCGTAGGACCGCAGGGTCCCCCTGAAGCTTTCTTT. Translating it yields CASSLSVGPQGPPEAFF.